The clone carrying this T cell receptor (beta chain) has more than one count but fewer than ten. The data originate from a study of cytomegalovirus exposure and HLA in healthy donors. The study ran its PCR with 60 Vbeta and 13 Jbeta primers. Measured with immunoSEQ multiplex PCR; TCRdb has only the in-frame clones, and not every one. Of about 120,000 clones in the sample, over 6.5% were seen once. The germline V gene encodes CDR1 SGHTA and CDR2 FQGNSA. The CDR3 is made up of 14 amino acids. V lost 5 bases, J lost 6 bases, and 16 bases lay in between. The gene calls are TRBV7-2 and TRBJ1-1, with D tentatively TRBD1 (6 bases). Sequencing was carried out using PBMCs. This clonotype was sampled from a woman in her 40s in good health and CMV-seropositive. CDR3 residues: CASSPGQIRPEAFF. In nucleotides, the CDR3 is TGTGCCAGCAGCCCAGGACAGATACGCCCTGAAGCTTTCTTT.